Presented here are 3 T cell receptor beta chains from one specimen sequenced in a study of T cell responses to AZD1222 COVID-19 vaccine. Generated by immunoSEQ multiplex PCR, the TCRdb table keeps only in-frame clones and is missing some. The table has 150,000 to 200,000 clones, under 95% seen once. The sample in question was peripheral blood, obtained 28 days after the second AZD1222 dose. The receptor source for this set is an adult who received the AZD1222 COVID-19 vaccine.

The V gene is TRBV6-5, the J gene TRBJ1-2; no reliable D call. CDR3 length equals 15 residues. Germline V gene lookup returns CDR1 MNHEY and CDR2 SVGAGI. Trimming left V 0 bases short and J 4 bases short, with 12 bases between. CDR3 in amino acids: CASSYSTVQGYGYTF. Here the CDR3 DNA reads TGTGCCAGCAGTTACTCGACCGTACAAGGCTATGGCTACACCTTC.

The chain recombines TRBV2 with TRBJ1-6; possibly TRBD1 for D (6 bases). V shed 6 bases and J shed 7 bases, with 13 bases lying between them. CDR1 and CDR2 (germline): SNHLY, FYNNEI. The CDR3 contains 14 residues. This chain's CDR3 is CASSFQGSNSPLHF. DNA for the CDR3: TGTGCCAGCAGCTTTCAGGGGTCAAATTCACCCCTCCACTTT.

CDR3: CASSLAVQGRPQHF. The CDR3 DNA reads as TGTGCCAGCAGCTTAGCGGTACAGGGGAGGCCCCAGCATTTT. The V call is TRBV7-2, the J call TRBJ1-5, with TRBD1 matching 7 bases. The CDR3 has 14 amino acids. The V segment lost 0 bases and the J segment 9 bases; nucleotides outside the gene matches: 5. Germline V gene lookup returns CDR1 SGHTA and CDR2 FQGNSA.